A single sample is the source of the 10 T cell receptor beta chains below, sequenced in a study of T cell changes during pregnancy in multiple sclerosis. Repertoires were generated with immunoSEQ multiplex PCR, while TCRdb's copy carries only in-frame clones and drops some. The sample shows about 100,000 clones, 91% of them seen only once. This sample comprised peripheral blood, obtained after pregnancy. The receptors derive from a female donor with multiple sclerosis, enrolled in a pregnancy study.

V is TRBV9 and J is TRBJ2-3, with 11 bases fitting TRBD2. Germline loops: CDR1 SGDLS, CDR2 YYNGEE. Unmatched junction bases numbered 13, after V lost 3 bases and J lost 4 bases. The CDR3 totals 18 residues. The CDR3: CASSAYTVAGGLADTQYF. For the CDR3, the DNA is TGTGCCAGCAGCGCCTACACCGTAGCGGGGGGGCTAGCAGATACGCAGTATTTT.

V is TRBV29-1 and J is TRBJ1-2; D is possibly TRBD1 (5 bases). The CDR3 is 10 amino acids. The V end was cut by 7 bases, the J end by 3 bases, with 6 bases between. Germline V gene lookup returns CDR1 SQVTM and CDR2 ANQGSEA. CDR3 DNA: TGCAGCGCACAGGACTATGGCTACACCTTC. Translating it yields CSAQDYGYTF. Full variable domain (rest looked up from reference TRBV29-1 and TRBJ1-2): SAVISQKPSRDICQRGTSLTIQCQVDSQVTMMFWYRQQPGQSLTLIATANQGSEATYESGFVIDKFPISRPNLTFSTLTVSNMSPEDSSIYLCSAQDYGYTFGSGTRLTVV.

The chain is built from TRBV6-1 and TRBJ1-1; D possibly corresponds to TRBD1 (5 bases). The germline CDR1 and CDR2 sequences are MNHNS and SASEGT. The CDR3 has 13 amino acids. V shed 3 bases and J shed 6 bases, with 11 bases lying between them. CDR3 bases: TGTGCCAGCAGTGAGCAAGGGGTCGCTGAAGCTTTCTTT. The encoded protein is CASSEQGVAEAFF.

The V call is TRBV27, the J call TRBJ1-6; possibly TRBD1 for D (5 bases). The CDR3 is 15 residues long. Trimming left V 5 bases short and J 7 bases short, with 15 bases between. Germline CDR1 and CDR2: MNHEY and SMNVEV (reference sequence). The DNA for the CDR3 is TGTGCCAGCAGTCCCGCCGGGGGATCAAATTCACCCCTCCACTTT. Its protein is CASSPAGGSNSPLHF.

The V and J genes are TRBV2 and TRBJ1-5; D not resolved. Trimming cost V 6 bases and J 6 bases, with 18 bases left between them. The CDR3 contains 15 residues. CDR1 and CDR2 from the germline V gene are SNHLY and FYNNEI. DNA for the CDR3: TGTGCCAGCAGCGTAACGGCCGGAGGGAGTCAGCCCCAGCATTTT. The encoded protein is CASSVTAGGSQPQHF. The variable domain in full, completed from reference TRBV2 and TRBJ1-5, reads EPEVTQTPSHQVTQMGQEVILRCVPISNHLYFYWYRQILGQKVEFLVSFYNNEISEKSEIFDDQFSVERPDGSNFTLKIRSTKLEDSAMYFCASSVTAGGSQPQHFGDGTRLSIL.

V is TRBV29-1 and J is TRBJ1-2, with 7 bases aligning to TRBD1. Trimming at V came to 5 bases and at J to 6 bases, leaving 12 bases not matched to a gene. The CDR3 sequence is 14 residues long. Per the germline V gene, CDR1 is SQVTM and CDR2 is ANQGSEA. In DNA, the CDR3 is TGCAGCGTTATGTCCGACAGGGATTTGGATGGCTACACCTTC. Its translation: CSVMSDRDLDGYTF.

The V and J genes are TRBV11-2 and TRBJ1-4; D is unclear. Trimming shortened V by 5 bases and J by 4 bases, and 20 bases separated the two germline ends. The CDR3 has 17 residues. CDR1 SGHAT and CDR2 FQNNGV come from the germline V gene. Written as DNA, the CDR3 is TGTGCCAGCAGCAAACCACTACGAGCGGCCGATAATGAAAAACTGTTTTTT. Residues: CASSKPLRAADNEKLFF.

This sequence joins TRBV5-6 and TRBJ1-4; 7 bases are shared with TRBD1. The CDR3 extends over 17 amino acids. The V gene's germline CDR1 is SGHDT and CDR2 YYEEEE. V lost 4 bases to trimming and J lost 7 bases; unmatched junction nucleotides: 16. The CDR3 loop is CASSRTRQGRVSEKLFF. The CDR3 bases are TGTGCCAGCAGCAGGACCCGACAGGGTAGGGTTAGTGAAAAACTGTTTTTT.

This clone occurred once. V gene TRBV9 combines with J gene TRBJ2-7; 8 nucleotides line up with TRBD1. CDR1 is SGDLS and CDR2 is YYNGEE in the germline V gene. CDR3 length equals 16 residues. With 0 bases clipped from V and 3 bases from J, the junction kept 8 bases outside the gene matches. The CDR3 DNA follows: TGTGCCAGCAGCGTAGATGGACAGGGTTCGGACTACGAGCAGTACTTC. Amino acid sequence: CASSVDGQGSDYEQYF.

This chain joins TRBV11-2 and TRBJ1-2; D is ambiguous. The V end lost 1 base, the J end lost 0 bases, and 6 bases lay between the germline ends. This CDR3 has 14 residues. Germline values: CDR1 SGHAT, CDR2 FQNNGV. The CDR3 reads CASSLAAANYGYTF. In DNA, the CDR3 is TGTGCCAGCAGCTTAGCTGCAGCTAACTATGGCTACACCTTC.